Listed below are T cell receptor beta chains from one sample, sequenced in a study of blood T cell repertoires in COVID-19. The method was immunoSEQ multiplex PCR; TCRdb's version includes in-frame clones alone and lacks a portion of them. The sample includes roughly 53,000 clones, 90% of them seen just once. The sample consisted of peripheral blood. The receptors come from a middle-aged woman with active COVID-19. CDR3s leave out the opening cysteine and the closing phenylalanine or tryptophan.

ASSSGGNEQF TRBJ2-1 TRBV7-6
ASSLVVGGTEAF TRBJ1-1 TRBV5-1
ASSPQGLNQPQH TRBJ1-5 TRBV9
ASSLSEGQPQH TRBJ1-5 TRBV27
ASSQNRGHGAEAF TRBJ1-1 TRBV25-1
ASSRSGTGNEKLF TRBJ1-4 TRBV5-1
ASRWTSGGGETQY TRBJ2-5 TRBV28
ASTKSQGNTEAF TRBJ1-1 TRBV7-8
ASSLQGPNTEAF TRBJ1-1 TRBV7-9
ASSQDRKGDEQF TRBJ2-1 TRBV3-1/TRBV3-2
ASSQGAGFYGYT TRBJ1-2 TRBV4-1
SVAQLGLAGALTQY TRBJ2-3 TRBV29-1
ASSYPGTSGQETQY TRBJ2-5 TRBV6-2/TRBV6-3
ASRTAGQEPYEQY TRBJ2-7 TRBV6-5
ASSRGGLGQGNTGELF TRBJ2-2 TRBV3-1/TRBV3-2